This T cell receptor beta chain was recorded in a study of blood T cells in healthy people across ages. They isolated at least 6 million PBMCs from each sample. Primed by a sample-barcoded 5' primer and a J-beta primer mix, a second PCR proceeded for about 7 to 11 cycles. Each CDR3 protein gets one entry after TCRdb re-called the 5' RACE reads with MiXCR. Of hundreds of thousands of distinct CDR3 sequences listed, approximately 25% were seen once; the top ten hold 8.7%. The germline V gene has CDR1 SGHTA and CDR2 FQGNSA. CDR3 size: 14 residues. V lost 6 bases, J lost 4 bases, and 7 bases stayed unmatched. This clonotype has a count of ten or more. This sample was also put to use in a study of T cells of mothers and their children. This second study says: The study recruited three healthy Caucasian mothers and their six children as donors.

This sequence originates from a boy aged 5-17 years in good health. This sequence joins TRBV7-2 and TRBJ2-7; 9 nucleotides match TRBD1. The sequenced sample was blood. CDR3 loop: CASSLSQGAYEQYF. For the CDR3, the DNA is TGTGCCAGCAGTTTATCACAGGGGGCTTACGAGCAGTACTTC.